Following are 24 T cell receptor beta chains from one sample sequenced in a study of blood T cell repertoires in COVID-19. TCRdb's copy holds only in-frame clones and misses some; the assay was immunoSEQ multiplex PCR. The repertoire holds approximately 140,000 clones, 82% seen once, with approximately 16% in the top ten. Sequences were obtained from peripheral blood. These receptors were obtained from a human donor with acute or convalescent COVID-19. The donor label of this sample is uncertain.

The rearrangement uses TRBV7-2 and TRBJ2-5; 8 bases match TRBD1. In germline, CDR1 is SGHTA, CDR2 FQGNSA. The CDR3 runs to 15 residues. J lost 9 bases, V lost 5 bases, and 14 bases had no gene match. CDR3 sequence reads: CASSRTPTGEGAQYF. Here the CDR3 DNA reads TGTGCCAGCAGCCGTACCCCGACAGGGGAAGGGGCCCAGTACTTC.

The chain couples TRBV5-1 to TRBJ1-2, with 7 positions matching TRBD1. CDR1 and CDR2 (germline): SGHRS, YFSETQ. V shed 4 bases, J shed 5 bases, and the junction held 11 bases outside the gene matches. The CDR3 spans 15 residues. In DNA form, the CDR3 reads TGCGCCAGCAGCATATCAGGGGGTTCCCAGTATGGCTACACCTTC. Translated: CASSISGGSQYGYTF.

This clone was seen more than once but under ten times. The V call is TRBV5-6, the J call TRBJ1-6, with D possibly being TRBD1 (5 bases). Trimming pared 4 bases from V and 1 base from J, leaving 12 bases between. The germline CDR1 and CDR2 sequences are SGHDT and YYEEEE. The CDR3 has 16 amino acids. CDR3 in amino acids: CASSKGGDSYNSPLHF. The CDR3 region has the DNA TGTGCCAGCAGCAAGGGAGGGGATTCCTATAATTCACCCCTCCACTTT. The full variable domain, with the rest looked up from reference TRBV5-6 and TRBJ1-6, is DAGVTQSPTHLIKTRGQQVTLRCSPKSGHDTVSWYQQALGQGPQFIFQYYEEEERQRGNFPDRFSGHQFPNYSSELNVNALLLGDSALYLCASSKGGDSYNSPLHFGNGTRLTVT.

This chain uses TRBV27 with TRBJ2-7, with 12 bases fitting TRBD1. This CDR3 spans 15 amino acids. Germline loops: CDR1 MNHEY, CDR2 SMNVEV (reference sequence). V lost 4 bases to trimming and J lost 7 bases; unmatched junction nucleotides: 8. The DNA for the CDR3 is TGTGCCAGCAGTTCACCGGGACAGGGGGCGCAGGAGCAGTACTTC. It encodes CASSSPGQGAQEQYF.

This clone was picked up a small number of times. The J gene is TRBJ2-5, the V gene TRBV10-3; D is perhaps TRBD1 (5 bases). V dropped 5 bases and J dropped 1 base, with 11 bases sitting between them. Germline CDR1 and CDR2: ENHRY and SYGVKD. This CDR3 is 14 amino acids long. CDR3 sequence (DNA): TGTGCCATCAGTCCCTGGGGCGTCCAAGAGACCCAGTACTTC. Translated: CAISPWGVQETQYF.

The chain joins TRBV6-5 to TRBJ1-1; TRBD1 matches at 9 bases. The CDR3 length is 14 residues. V shed 0 bases and J 8 bases; nucleotides not matched to a gene: 4. Germline assignment: CDR1 MNHEY and CDR2 SVGAGI. The CDR3 DNA reads TGTGCCAGCAGTTACTCGATGGGGACAGGGGAAGCTTTCTTT. As protein: CASSYSMGTGEAFF.

V usage is TRBV6-1 and J usage is TRBJ2-4; D perhaps matches TRBD2 (6 bases). Germline lookup yields CDR1 MNHNS and CDR2 SASEGT. The CDR3 is made up of 16 amino acids. The V end lost 2 bases, the J end lost 8 bases, and 19 bases lay between the germline ends. The CDR3 nucleotides are TGTGCCAGCAGTGAATCAGTGTTTGGCGGGGCCCACATTCAGTACTTC. Encoded protein: CASSESVFGGAHIQYF.

The CDR3 region has the DNA TGTGCCAGCAGCTTGATCCTATTCACAGATACGCAGTATTTT. It is translated as CASSLILFTDTQYF. The chain has TRBV5-6 and TRBJ2-3; D unclear. Germline values: CDR1 SGHDT, CDR2 YYEEEE. The V end lost 1 base, the J end lost 2 bases, and 8 bases lay between the germline ends. The CDR3 sequence is 14 residues long.

V and J are TRBV6-5 and TRBJ1-1, with 7 bases aligning to TRBD1. The germline gives CDR1 MNHEY, CDR2 SVGAGI. The CDR3 covers 13 residues. Germline trimming cut 7 bases from V and 4 bases from J; bases unmatched to any gene: 6. CDR3 coding DNA: TGTGCCAGCACCGGGACAGCAGTCACTGAAGCTTTCTTT. Translation gives CASTGTAVTEAFF.

This rearrangement joins TRBV5-1 to TRBJ2-1, with D perhaps matching TRBD2 (5 bases). This CDR3 is built from 15 residues. Germline CDR1 is SGHRS and CDR2 is YFSETQ. Trimming left V 4 bases short and J 0 bases short, with 11 bases between. This chain's CDR3 is CASSLIGSSYNEQFF. Written as DNA, the CDR3 is TGCGCCAGCAGCCTTATTGGGAGCTCCTACAATGAGCAGTTCTTC.

This chain links TRBV19 with TRBJ2-2, with 7 bases identical to TRBD1. Trimming removed 3 bases from V and 4 bases from J; junction bases left unmatched: 5. This CDR3 spans 15 amino acids. From germline, CDR1 is LNHDA and CDR2 SQIVND (reference sequence). CDR3 residues: CASSMGTVLTGELFF. Written as DNA, the CDR3 is TGTGCCAGTAGTATGGGGACAGTACTCACCGGGGAGCTGTTTTTT.

This clone has a count of ten or more. V gene TRBV5-6 combines with J gene TRBJ1-4; 9 bases agree with TRBD1. The CDR3 contains 13 residues. In germline, CDR1 is SGHDT, CDR2 YYEEEE. J lost 13 bases, V lost 2 bases, and 6 bases had no gene match. CDR3 nucleotide sequence: TGTGCCAGCAGCTTCCAACAGGGGGCAGGACTGTTTTTT. This gives the protein CASSFQQGAGLFF.

The chain has TRBV4-1 and TRBJ1-5, with D perhaps matching TRBD1 (5 bases). From germline, CDR1 is MGHRA and CDR2 YSYEKL. This CDR3 has 16 amino acids. V lost 0 bases and J 1 base, leaving 10 bases between the germline ends. The CDR3 nucleotides are TGCGCCAGCAGCCAAGAAGTCCAGGGAAGCAATCAGCCCCAGCATTTT. It translates to CASSQEVQGSNQPQHF.

The V call is TRBV4-1, the J call TRBJ2-6; the D gene is possibly TRBD2 (5 bases). Deletions cut 4 bases from V and 2 bases from J, with 9 bases between. From germline, CDR1 is MGHRA and CDR2 YSYEKL. The length of the CDR3 is 15 residues. The CDR3 protein is CASSPAGAGANVLTF. In DNA, the CDR3 is TGCGCCAGCAGCCCGGCGGGCGCTGGGGCCAACGTCCTGACTTTC.

The chain joins TRBV30 to TRBJ1-3; TRBD1 matches 7 bases. The V gene end was trimmed by 0 bases and the J gene end by 4 bases; junction bases not matched to a gene: 3. The CDR3 runs 14 residues. Germline assignment: CDR1 GTSNPN and CDR2 SVGIG (reference sequence). The CDR3 sequence: CAWSVQGGGNTIYF. The DNA of the CDR3 is TGTGCCTGGAGTGTACAAGGGGGCGGAAACACCATATATTTT.

V is TRBV3-1 (or the pseudogene TRBV3-2) and J is TRBJ2-5, with 9 bases that match TRBD2. Germline V gene data show CDR1 as LGHDT and CDR2 as YNNKEL (reference sequence). The CDR3 is 17 amino acids. The V and J ends lost 4 bases and 4 bases, in that order; junction bases with no gene match: 13. CDR3: CASSLKRGARQVETQYF. DNA for the CDR3: TGTGCCAGCAGCCTTAAGCGGGGGGCTCGGCAGGTAGAGACCCAGTACTTC.

The chain has TRBV5-1 and TRBJ2-7, with 10 bases fitting TRBD1. J was trimmed by 4 bases and V by 4 bases; bases with no gene match: 5. Germline values: CDR1 SGHRS, CDR2 YFSETQ. The CDR3 has 14 residues. The CDR3 DNA follows: TGCGCCAGCAGCACACGGACAGGGGGGTACGAGCAGTACTTC. Translating gives CASSTRTGGYEQYF. The full variable domain, completed using reference TRBV5-1 and TRBJ2-7, is KAGVTQTPRYLIKTRGQQVTLSCSPISGHRSVSWYQQTPGQGLQFLFEYFSETQRNKGNFPGRFSGRQFSNSRSEMNVSTLELGDSALYLCASSTRTGGYEQYFGPGTRLTVT.

The chain recombines TRBV7-2 with TRBJ2-3; 10 bases are a match to TRBD2. The germline gives CDR1 SGHTA, CDR2 FQGNSA. This CDR3 spans 15 amino acids. With V trimmed by 5 bases and J by 2 bases, 4 bases remained unmatched. CDR3 nucleotides: TGTGCCAGCAGCACACTAGCGGGGTACACAGATACGCAGTATTTT. Its translation: CASSTLAGYTDTQYF.

V gene TRBV15 combines with J gene TRBJ1-1; 8 bases are shared with TRBD1. CDR3 size: 16 residues. V was pared by 4 bases and J by 5 bases, with 12 bases of the junction left unmatched. Germline CDR1 and CDR2: LNHNV and YYDKDF (reference sequence). The CDR3 region has the DNA TGTGCCACCAGCAAATATCAGGGGGCAAGGGGTACTGAAGCTTTCTTT. Its translation: CATSKYQGARGTEAFF.

V and J are TRBV30 and TRBJ1-2, with a weak D call TRBD1 (5 bases). This CDR3 has 13 residues. Trimming took off 0 bases at V and 6 bases at J, with 11 bases between the two ends. CDR1 GTSNPN and CDR2 SVGIG come from the germline V gene (reference sequence). CDR3 nucleotides: TGTGCCTGGAGTGTACGGGCAGGGAATGGCTACACCTTC. Its protein product is CAWSVRAGNGYTF.

The chain joins TRBV7-9 to TRBJ1-2; 7 bases fit TRBD1. With 4 bases clipped from V and 2 bases from J, the junction kept 7 bases outside the gene matches. Per germline, CDR1 SEHNR and CDR2 FQNEAQ (reference sequence). This CDR3 is built from 15 residues. The CDR3 nucleotides are TGTGCCAGCAGCTGGGGGGACAGCAAAAACTATGGCTACACCTTC. This gives the protein CASSWGDSKNYGYTF.

The CDR3 region has the DNA TGTGCCAGCAGCCCGGGACAGAGCTCCTATAATTCACCCCTCCACTTT. Protein sequence: CASSPGQSSYNSPLHF. The chain employs TRBV7-9 and TRBJ1-6; 7 bases are shared with TRBD1. V lost 5 bases and J lost 0; bases outside the gene matches: 4. Germline values: CDR1 SEHNR, CDR2 FQNEAQ (reference sequence). The CDR3 length is 16 residues.

J is TRBJ1-5 and V is TRBV5-8; possible D gene TRBD1, 5 bases. The length of the CDR3 is 15 residues. Germline CDR1 reads SGHTS; CDR2 reads YDEGEE. V was shortened by 1 base and J by 1 base, with 9 bases between the two germline ends. Here the CDR3 DNA reads TGTGCCAGCAGCTTGCGGCGGGGGAGCAATCAGCCCCAGCATTTT. The encoded protein is CASSLRRGSNQPQHF.

The genes are TRBV29-1 and TRBJ1-4, with D possibly matching TRBD1 (5 bases). The germline gives CDR1 SQVTM, CDR2 ANQGSEA. Trimming left V 7 bases short and J 1 base short, with 13 bases between. CDR3 size: 14 residues. DNA for the CDR3: TGCAGCGCGGGGGGAGCGGAAACTAATGAAAAACTGTTTTTT. Amino acids: CSAGGAETNEKLFF.